This T cell receptor (beta chain) was captured by sequencing in a study of blood T cell repertoires in COVID-19 (dated by TCRdb to about 2020). Notes on the research overall: Samples from collaborators originated in the United States, Italy and Spain and spanned both the acute and convalescent phases of COVID-19. Nearly every sample came with metadata listing a de-identified subject ID, COVID-19 status, age in years and sex. Samples were obtained from the ongoing ImmuneRACE study (first 160 participants) and from 1,254 subjects provided by 6 global collaborators. The dataset comprised deeply sampled blood TCRbeta repertoires from subjects exposed to, actively infected with, or recovered from COVID-19. Where available, HLA class I and class II types were taken from metadata supplied by the sample provider and were not determined by assay-based typing. The prospective study material was composed of cDNA or gDNA derived from T cells, B-cell-depleted T cells, or PBMCs. The repertoires were made available in a free public database intended to serve as a resource for research on the immune response to SARS-CoV-2. Broad study findings and their caveats: Clinical and demographic metadata were provided uncurated, with the amount varying by source and participant.

The immunoSEQ Assay, a bias-controlled multiplex PCR, was used to amplify TCRbeta CDR3 regions from genomic DNA. As for the original processing: The number of nucleated cells in each sample was estimated from the amplification of reference gene primers within the assay. To quantify the absolute abundance of each unique TCRbeta CDR3 rearrangement, sequence reads were collapsed and filtered. Productive Simpson clonality was computed per sample as the square root of Simpson's diversity index over productive rearrangements. This immuneACCESS table, as held by TCRdb, lists in-frame sequences with V and J called but not all clones. Of the missing ones, under half trace to an unresolved V gene in checked studies; the others have no known cause. V and J calls and clone size follow that table, whereas D and trimming were derived from the DNA. The sample yields 150,000 or so clones; 80% to 90% were counted once. The ten largest clones take up about 4% of the sample.

A word on this clone: Its recognized antigen is unknown. The input lacks base qualities; no much larger clone sits a single base away.

The CDR3 goes from the cysteine to the phenylalanine over 18 residues. The entry retains the CDR3 DNA only, 54 bases that are in frame from base 1. The CDR1 and CDR2 encoded by the germline V gene are SGHAT and FQNNGV. The trim is 5 bases for V and 0 bases for J, with a gap of 23 bases between the germline ends. In the prospective study, participants were roughly 18 to 95 years old, resided in about two dozen geographic areas of the United States, and were enrolled through a virtual design. In the prospective study, cohorts were assigned on the basis of participant-reported clinical history obtained from a screening survey and a study questionnaire. In the prospective study, whole blood, serum and a nasopharyngeal or oropharyngeal swab were collected from each participant by mobile phlebotomists. Over an approximately 2-month period, participants in the prospective study had the option of providing additional blood draws and questionnaires. Blood samples from the prospective study were shipped frozen or at room temperature prior to DNA extraction.

Input material: PBMCs or T cells enriched from blood (not recorded which). The chain is encoded by TRBV11-2 joined to TRBJ2-7, and TRBD1 may be the D gene, going by 6 matching bases. The TCR sequence derives from a woman aged 50 to 60 in a cohort exposed to, infected with or recovered from COVID-19 (not recorded which). The CDR3 here reads CASSRVFPGTRSSYEQYF. The sequenced DNA: TGTGCCAGCAGCCGTGTATTCCCCGGGACAAGGAGCTCCTACGAGCAGTACTTC.